The 21 T cell receptor beta chains below all came from one sample that was sequenced in a study of blood T cells in healthy people across ages. PCR was performed a second time for about 7 to 11 cycles using a sample-barcoded 5' primer and a J-beta primer mix. TCRdb itself ran the 5' RACE reads through MiXCR, one entry per CDR3 protein. The table lists 650,000 to 800,000 distinct CDR3 sequences, 40% to 65% of them singletons. The specimen was blood. Receptors were obtained from a woman older than 75 in good health.

To note about this clonotype: This may stem from a read error, because a much larger clone lies one nucleotide away. The chain uses TRBV10-3 and TRBJ2-1; D is possibly TRBD2 (6 bases). Looked up from germline, CDR1 is ENHRY and CDR2 is SYGVKD. This CDR3 has 16 residues. CDR3 nucleotide sequence: TGTGCCGTCAGGACTATAGAGCAGGGAACCTACAATGAGCAGTTCTTC. Encoded protein: CAVRTIEQGTYNEQFF.

The genes are TRBV12-3 or TRBV12-4 and TRBJ1-2; 9 positions match TRBD1. The CDR3 is made up of 13 amino acids. The V and J ends lost 8 bases and 7 bases, in that order; junction bases with no gene match: 8. The CDR3 reads CASRGQGMGGYTF. CDR3 DNA sequence: TGTGCCAGCCGGGGACAGGGAATGGGTGGCTACACCTTC.

The gene calls are TRBV20-1 and TRBJ1-5; D uncertain. The V end was cut by 0 bases, the J end by 5 bases, with 5 bases between. CDR3 size: 12 residues. Looked up from germline, CDR1 is DFQATT and CDR2 is SNEGSKA (reference sequence). For the CDR3, the DNA is TGCAGTGCTAGAGATCTGGATCAGCCCCAGCATTTT. Its protein is CSARDLDQPQHF.

This sequence joins TRBV6-1 and TRBJ2-5; 8 nucleotides align to TRBD1. V lost 2 bases, J lost 2 bases, and 1 base stayed unmatched. Germline V lookup: CDR1 MNHNS, CDR2 SASEGT. The CDR3 consists of 14 residues. The CDR3 reads CASSENRGQETQYF. The CDR3 DNA is TGTGCCAGCAGTGAAAACAGGGGGCAAGAGACCCAGTACTTC.

The chain joins TRBV11-1 to TRBJ2-1, with 9 bases aligning to TRBD1. V trimming: 0 bases; J trimming: 7 bases; junction bases outside the gene matches: 7. Germline CDR1 SGHAT, CDR2 FQDESV (reference sequence). There are 16 residues in the CDR3. The CDR3 reads CASSLANRGLGNEQFF. The CDR3 bases are TGTGCCAGCAGCTTAGCGAACAGGGGGCTAGGGAATGAGCAGTTCTTC.

The V and J genes are TRBV12-3 or TRBV12-4 and TRBJ2-3; perhaps D is TRBD1 or TRBD2 (5 bases each). The CDR3 loop spans 16 amino acids. V lost 3 bases to trimming and J lost 2 bases, with 15 bases between them. CDR3 sequence (DNA): TGTGCCAGCAGTTTGATAATAGGGACCGACACAGATACGCAGTATTTT. This translates into CASSLIIGTDTDTQYF.

This clonotype was seen ten or more times. The CDR3 coding sequence is TGTGCCAGCAGCCTCCCCCGCGGACAGGGTGTCTACGAGCAGTACTTC. Its translation: CASSLPRGQGVYEQYF. This chain connects TRBV27 to TRBJ2-7; 8 nucleotides line up with TRBD1. The germline gives CDR1 MNHEY, CDR2 SMNVEV (reference sequence). The CDR3 is made up of 16 amino acids. The trim removed 6 bases at V and 3 bases at J, leaving 13 bases unmatched.

This chain joins TRBV7-7 and TRBJ2-2, with D uncertain. The CDR3 length is 14 residues. Trimming took 6 bases from V and 0 from J, leaving 8 bases between them. In germline, CDR1 is SSHAT, CDR2 FNYEAQ (reference sequence). DNA for the CDR3: TGTGCCAGCAGTCCGACGGCGAACACCGGGGAGCTGTTTTTT. It yields the protein CASSPTANTGELFF.

This clonotype was seen at least ten times. V is TRBV27 and J is TRBJ2-3, with TRBD2 matching over 8 bases. Germline V lookup: CDR1 MNHEY, CDR2 SMNVEV (reference sequence). V was pared by 3 bases and J by 7 bases, with 12 bases of the junction left unmatched. There are 16 residues in the CDR3. The CDR3 DNA follows: TGTGCCAGCAGTTTGGGACTAGTAGCGTCGCCCAATACGCAGTATTTT. Amino acids: CASSLGLVASPNTQYF.

V is TRBV18 and J is TRBJ2-7; TRBD2 matches at 9 bases. V shed 0 bases and J 3 bases; nucleotides not matched to a gene: 3. Germline assignment: CDR1 KGHSH and CDR2 LQKENI. The CDR3 is made up of 15 amino acids. CDR3 region: CASSPPSGSNYEQYF. Written as DNA, the CDR3 is TGTGCCAGCTCACCACCTAGCGGGAGCAACTACGAGCAGTACTTC.

The table lists this clonotype with many counts. The gene calls are TRBV20-1 and TRBJ2-5; a possible D gene is TRBD1 (5 bases). Germline loops: CDR1 DFQATT, CDR2 SNEGSKA (reference sequence). CDR3 size: 15 residues. V lost 0 bases to trimming and J lost 0 bases, with 11 bases between them. The chain's CDR3 is CSAREAGQHQETQYF. The CDR3 DNA is TGCAGTGCTAGAGAAGCAGGACAACACCAAGAGACCCAGTACTTC.

This sequence joins TRBV6-2 or TRBV6-3 and TRBJ2-1; D perhaps matches TRBD2 (6 bases). The V end lost 7 bases, the J end lost 0 bases, and 10 bases lay between the germline ends. The CDR3 extends over 14 amino acids. The germline V gene encodes CDR1 MNHEY and CDR2 SVGEGT. The CDR3 sequence is CASNGDSSYNEQFF. CDR3 bases: TGTGCCAGCAATGGGGACTCCTCCTACAATGAGCAGTTCTTC.

This clonotype was found a few times. The J gene is TRBJ2-3, the V gene TRBV18, with TRBD2 matching over 10 bases. This CDR3 is built from 13 residues. CDR1 and CDR2 from the germline V gene are KGHSH and LQKENI. V lost 6 bases and J lost 4; bases outside the gene matches: 1. CDR3 amino acids: CASSGLASDTQYF. The CDR3 DNA reads TGTGCCAGCTCGGGACTAGCGTCAGATACGCAGTATTTT.

This clonotype has at least ten counts. The chain employs TRBV20-1 and TRBJ2-7, with D unresolved. V was clipped by 6 bases and J by 2 bases, with 11 bases between them. CDR1 is DFQATT, CDR2 SNEGSKA, per germline (reference sequence). This CDR3 region has 12 residues. CDR3 in DNA: TGCAGTGCGCCCCACGGCCCCTACGAGCAGTACTTC. Translated, it gives CSAPHGPYEQYF.

This clonotype was seen only a few times. The V and J genes are TRBV5-1 and TRBJ2-6; D remains unclear. CDR1 is SGHRS and CDR2 is YFSETQ in the germline V gene. The V and J ends lost 4 bases and 0 bases respectively, with 11 bases between them. This CDR3 has 16 residues. As DNA, the CDR3 is TGCGCCAGCAGCCGGACGTTATCCTCTGGGGCCAACGTCCTGACTTTC. It yields the protein CASSRTLSSGANVLTF.

V and J are TRBV6-5 and TRBJ2-4; 7 bases match TRBD1. The last part of the DNA fits TRBJ2-7 better; the J call may be wrong. This CDR3 has 14 amino acids. Germline CDR1 and CDR2: MNHEY and SVGAGI. DNA of the CDR3: TGTGCCAGCAGGTCCCCTGGGACAGCCTACGAGCAGTACTTC. This codes for CASRSPGTAYEQYF.

This clonotype was detected a few times. This chain links TRBV5-1 with TRBJ1-5; D gene unclear. The CDR3 runs 15 residues. Trimming removed 0 bases at V and 0 bases at J, with 7 bases between. Germline V CDR1 and CDR2: SGHRS, YFSETQ. The CDR3 region is CASSLDGNSNQPQHF. The CDR3 DNA reads TGCGCCAGCAGCTTGGATGGTAATAGCAATCAGCCCCAGCATTTT.

Comments on this clonotype: This may arise from a read error, as a much more abundant clone is one base away. Lacking the conserved final phenylalanine or tryptophan, this CDR3 likely reflects a read error. V gene TRBV20-1 combines with J gene TRBJ2-4, with D possibly being TRBD1 (5 bases). Per the germline V gene, CDR1 is DFQATT and CDR2 is SNEGSKA (reference sequence). Deletions cut 3 bases from V and 0 bases from J, with 6 bases between. The CDR3 extends over 13 amino acids. CDR3 DNA: TGCAGTGCTAGGGACATAGCCAAAAACATTCAGTACGTC. It codes for CSARDIAKNIQYV.

The rearrangement uses TRBV7-2 and TRBJ2-3; D might be TRBD1 or TRBD2, each matching 7 bases. This CDR3 region has 15 residues. The V gene lost 5 bases and the J gene lost 2 bases, with 14 bases spanning the gap. CDR1 SGHTA and CDR2 FQGNSA come from the germline V gene. The CDR3 loop reads CASSPGGGYTDTQYF. Written as DNA, the CDR3 is TGTGCCAGCAGCCCAGGGGGGGGCTACACAGATACGCAGTATTTT.

This clonotype was detected many times. The rearrangement links TRBV28 to TRBJ2-4; 7 nucleotides line up with TRBD2. Germline V lookup: CDR1 MDHEN, CDR2 SYDVKM. The CDR3 has 15 residues. Trimming took 3 bases from V and 0 from J; bases not matched to a gene: 2. The CDR3 nucleotides read TGTGCCAGCAGTTTCTGGGAGGGAGCCAAAAACATTCAGTACTTC. As protein: CASSFWEGAKNIQYF.

This clonotype was counted at least ten times. The chain carries TRBV12-3 or TRBV12-4 and TRBJ2-3; a possible D gene is TRBD1 (6 bases). The CDR3 runs 14 residues. Between the trimmed V and J ends, which lost 6 bases and 6 bases, there was a span of 16 bases. The CDR3 here is CASRQGTGPDTQYF. The CDR3 DNA sequence: TGTGCCAGCAGACAGGGAACCGGGCCGGATACGCAGTATTTT.